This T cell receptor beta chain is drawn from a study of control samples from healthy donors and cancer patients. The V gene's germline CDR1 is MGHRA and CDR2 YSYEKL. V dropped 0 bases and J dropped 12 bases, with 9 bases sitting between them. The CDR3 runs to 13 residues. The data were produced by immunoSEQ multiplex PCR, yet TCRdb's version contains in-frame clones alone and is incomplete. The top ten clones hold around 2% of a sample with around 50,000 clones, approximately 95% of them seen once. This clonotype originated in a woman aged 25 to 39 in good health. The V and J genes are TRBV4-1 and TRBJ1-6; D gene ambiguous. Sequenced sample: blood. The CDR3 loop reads CASSQDTRLPLHF. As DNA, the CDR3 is TGCGCCAGCAGCCAAGATACACGGTTACCCCTCCACTTT.